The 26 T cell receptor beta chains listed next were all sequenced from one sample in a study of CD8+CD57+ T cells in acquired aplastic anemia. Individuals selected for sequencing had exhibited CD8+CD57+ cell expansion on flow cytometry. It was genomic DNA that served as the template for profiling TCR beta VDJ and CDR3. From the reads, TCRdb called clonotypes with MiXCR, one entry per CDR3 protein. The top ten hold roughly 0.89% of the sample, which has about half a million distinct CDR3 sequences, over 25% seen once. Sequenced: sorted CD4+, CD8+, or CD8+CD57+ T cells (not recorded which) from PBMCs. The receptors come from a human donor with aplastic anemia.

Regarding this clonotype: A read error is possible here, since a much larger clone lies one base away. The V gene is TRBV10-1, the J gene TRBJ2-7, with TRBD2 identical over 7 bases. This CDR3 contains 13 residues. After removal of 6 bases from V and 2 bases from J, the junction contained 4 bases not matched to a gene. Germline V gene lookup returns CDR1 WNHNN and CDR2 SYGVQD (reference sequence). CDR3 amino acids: CASSSSGTYEQYF. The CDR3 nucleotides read TGCGCCAGCAGCTCTAGCGGAACCTACGAGCAGTACTTC.

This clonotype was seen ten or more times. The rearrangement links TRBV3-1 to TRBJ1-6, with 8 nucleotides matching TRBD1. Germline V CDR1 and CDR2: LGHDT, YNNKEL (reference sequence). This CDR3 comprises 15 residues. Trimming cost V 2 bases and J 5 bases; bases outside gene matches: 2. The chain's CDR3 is CASSQLTGDNSPLHF. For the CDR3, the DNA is TGTGCCAGCAGCCAATTGACAGGGGATAATTCACCCCTCCACTTT.

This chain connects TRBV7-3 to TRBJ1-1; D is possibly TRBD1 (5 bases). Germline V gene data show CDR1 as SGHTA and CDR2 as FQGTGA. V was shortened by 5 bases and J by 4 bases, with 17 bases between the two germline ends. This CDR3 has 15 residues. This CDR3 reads CASSLRGDAFTEAFF. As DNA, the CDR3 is TGTGCCAGCAGCCTCCGGGGGGACGCTTTCACTGAAGCTTTCTTT.

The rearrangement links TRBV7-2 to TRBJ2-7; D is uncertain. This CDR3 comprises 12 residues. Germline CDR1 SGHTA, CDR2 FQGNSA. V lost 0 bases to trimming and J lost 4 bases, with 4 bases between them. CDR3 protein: CASSLAEYEQYF. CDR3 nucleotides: TGTGCCAGCAGCTTAGCGGAGTACGAGCAGTACTTC.

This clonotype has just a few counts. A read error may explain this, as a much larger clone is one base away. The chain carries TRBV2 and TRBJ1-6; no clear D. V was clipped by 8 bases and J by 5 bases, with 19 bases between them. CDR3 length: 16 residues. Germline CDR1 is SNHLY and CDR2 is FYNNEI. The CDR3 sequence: CASGAEFSRNNSPLHF. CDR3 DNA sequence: TGTGCCAGCGGTGCCGAATTCAGCAGGAATAATTCACCCCTCCACTTT.

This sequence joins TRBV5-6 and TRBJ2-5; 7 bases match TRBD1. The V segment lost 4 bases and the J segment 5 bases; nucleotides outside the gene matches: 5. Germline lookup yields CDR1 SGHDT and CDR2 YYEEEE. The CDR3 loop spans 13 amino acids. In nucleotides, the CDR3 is TGTGCCAGCAGCCGGGACAGCTCTGAGACCCAGTACTTC. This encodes CASSRDSSETQYF.

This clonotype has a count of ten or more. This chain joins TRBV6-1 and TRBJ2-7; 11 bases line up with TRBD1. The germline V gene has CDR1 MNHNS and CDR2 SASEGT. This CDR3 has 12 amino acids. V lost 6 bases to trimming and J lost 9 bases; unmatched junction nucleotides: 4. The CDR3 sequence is CASRDRGPGQYF. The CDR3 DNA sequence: TGTGCCAGCAGGGACAGGGGGCCTGGGCAGTACTTC.

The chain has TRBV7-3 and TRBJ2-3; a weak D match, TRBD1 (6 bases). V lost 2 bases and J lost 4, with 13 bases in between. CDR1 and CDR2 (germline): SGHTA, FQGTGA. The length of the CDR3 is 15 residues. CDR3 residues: CASSLSGVRSDTQYF. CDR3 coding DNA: TGTGCCAGCAGCTTATCAGGGGTCCGGTCAGATACGCAGTATTTT.

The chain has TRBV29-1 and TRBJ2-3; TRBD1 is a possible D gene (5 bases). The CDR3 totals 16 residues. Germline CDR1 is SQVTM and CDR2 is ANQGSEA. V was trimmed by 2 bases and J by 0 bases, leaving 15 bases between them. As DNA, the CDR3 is TGCAGCGTTGAACACCCCCCAGGGTTAAGCACAGATACGCAGTATTTT. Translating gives CSVEHPPGLSTDTQYF.

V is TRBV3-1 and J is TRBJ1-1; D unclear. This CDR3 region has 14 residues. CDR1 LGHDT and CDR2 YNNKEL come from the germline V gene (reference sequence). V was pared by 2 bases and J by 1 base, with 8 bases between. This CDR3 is CASSQSAGNTEAFF. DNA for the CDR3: TGTGCCAGCAGCCAAAGCGCAGGGAACACTGAAGCTTTCTTT.

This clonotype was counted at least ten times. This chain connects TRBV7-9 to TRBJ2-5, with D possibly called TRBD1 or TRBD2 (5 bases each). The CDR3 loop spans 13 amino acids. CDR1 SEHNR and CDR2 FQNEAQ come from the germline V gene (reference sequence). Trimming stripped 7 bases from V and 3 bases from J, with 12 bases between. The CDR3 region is CASIIQGEETQYF. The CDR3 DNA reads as TGTGCCAGCATCATTCAGGGAGAAGAGACCCAGTACTTC.

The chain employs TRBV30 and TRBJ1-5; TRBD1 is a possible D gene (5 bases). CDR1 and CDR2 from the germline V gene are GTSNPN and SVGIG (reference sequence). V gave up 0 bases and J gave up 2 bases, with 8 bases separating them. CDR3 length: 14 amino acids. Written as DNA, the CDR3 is TGTGCCTGGAGTGTGGGGCGAGGCAATCAGCCCCAGCATTTT. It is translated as CAWSVGRGNQPQHF.

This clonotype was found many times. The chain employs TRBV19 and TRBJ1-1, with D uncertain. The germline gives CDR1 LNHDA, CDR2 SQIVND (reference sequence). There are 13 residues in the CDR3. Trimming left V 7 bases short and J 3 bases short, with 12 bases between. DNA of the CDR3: TGTGCCAGTATAGGACGGCCGCACACTGAAGCTTTCTTT. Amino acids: CASIGRPHTEAFF.

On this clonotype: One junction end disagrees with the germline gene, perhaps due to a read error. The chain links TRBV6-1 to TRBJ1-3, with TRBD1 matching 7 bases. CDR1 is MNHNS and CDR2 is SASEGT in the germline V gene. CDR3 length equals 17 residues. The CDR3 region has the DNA TGTGCCAGCAGTGAAGTGGGACAGTCCGCCTCTGGAAACACCGTATATTTT. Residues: CASSEVGQSASGNTVYF.

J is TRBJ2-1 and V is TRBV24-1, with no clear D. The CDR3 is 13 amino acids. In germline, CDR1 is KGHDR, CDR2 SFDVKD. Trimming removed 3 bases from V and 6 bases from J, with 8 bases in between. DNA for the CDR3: TGTGCCACCAGTGATGATGGCAGCAATGAGCAGTTCTTC. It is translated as CATSDDGSNEQFF.

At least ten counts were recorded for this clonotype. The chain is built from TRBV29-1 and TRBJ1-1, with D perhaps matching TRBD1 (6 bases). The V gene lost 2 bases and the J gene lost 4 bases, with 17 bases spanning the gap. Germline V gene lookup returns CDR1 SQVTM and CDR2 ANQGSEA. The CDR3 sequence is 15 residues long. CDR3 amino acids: CSVESYRETTTEAFF. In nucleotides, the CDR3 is TGCAGCGTTGAATCATACAGGGAGACAACCACTGAAGCTTTCTTT.

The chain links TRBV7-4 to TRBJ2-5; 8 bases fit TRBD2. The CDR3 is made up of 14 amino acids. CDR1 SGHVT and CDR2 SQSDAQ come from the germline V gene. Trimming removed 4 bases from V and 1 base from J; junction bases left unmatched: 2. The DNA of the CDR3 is TGTGCCAGCAGCTCTACTAGCGGCCAAGAGACCCAGTACTTC. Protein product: CASSSTSGQETQYF. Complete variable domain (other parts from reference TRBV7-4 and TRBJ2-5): GAGVSQSPRYKVAKRGRDVALRCDSISGHVTLYWYRQTLGQGSEVLTYSQSDAQRDKSGRPSGRFSAERPERSVSTLKIQRTEQGDSAVYLCASSSTSGQETQYFGPGTRLLVL.

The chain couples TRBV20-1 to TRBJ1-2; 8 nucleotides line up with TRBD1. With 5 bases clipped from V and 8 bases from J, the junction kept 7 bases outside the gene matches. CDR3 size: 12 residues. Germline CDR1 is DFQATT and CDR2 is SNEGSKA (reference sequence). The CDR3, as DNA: TGCAGTGCTGGATCAGGGGGCATGGGCTACACCTTC. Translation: CSAGSGGMGYTF.

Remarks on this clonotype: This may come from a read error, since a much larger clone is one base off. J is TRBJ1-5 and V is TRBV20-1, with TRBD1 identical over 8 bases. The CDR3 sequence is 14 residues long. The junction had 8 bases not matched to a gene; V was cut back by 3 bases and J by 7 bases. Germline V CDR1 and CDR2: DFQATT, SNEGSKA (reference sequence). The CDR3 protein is CSARPGTGGQPQHF. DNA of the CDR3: TGCAGTGCTAGGCCAGGTACAGGGGGACAGCCCCAGCATTTT.

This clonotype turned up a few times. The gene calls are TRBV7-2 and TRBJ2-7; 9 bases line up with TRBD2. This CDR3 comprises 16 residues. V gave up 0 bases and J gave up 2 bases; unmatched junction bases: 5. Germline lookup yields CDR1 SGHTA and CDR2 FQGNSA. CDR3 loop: CASSLAGGGVPYEQYF. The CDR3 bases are TGTGCCAGCAGCTTAGCCGGCGGGGGGGTCCCCTACGAGCAGTACTTC. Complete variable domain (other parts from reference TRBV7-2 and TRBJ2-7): GAGVSQSPSNKVTEKGKDVELRCDPISGHTALYWYRQSLGQGLEFLIYFQGNSAPDKSGLPSDRFSAERTGGSVSTLTIQRTQQEDSAVYLCASSLAGGGVPYEQYFGPGTRLTVT.

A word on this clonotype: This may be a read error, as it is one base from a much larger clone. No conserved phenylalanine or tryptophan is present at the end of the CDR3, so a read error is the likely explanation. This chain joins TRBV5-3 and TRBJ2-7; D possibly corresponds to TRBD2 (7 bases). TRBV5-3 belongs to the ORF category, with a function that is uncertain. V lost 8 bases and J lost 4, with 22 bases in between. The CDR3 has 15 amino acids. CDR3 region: CASSIEAGTTYEQYL. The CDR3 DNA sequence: TGTGCCAGTAGTATAGAAGCGGGGACAACGTACGAGCAGTACCTC.

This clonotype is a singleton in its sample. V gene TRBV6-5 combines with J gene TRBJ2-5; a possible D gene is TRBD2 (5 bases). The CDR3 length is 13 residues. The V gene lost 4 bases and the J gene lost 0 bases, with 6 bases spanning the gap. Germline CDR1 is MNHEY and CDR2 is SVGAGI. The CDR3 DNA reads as TGTGCCAGCAGTTGGGAGTACCAAGAGACCCAGTACTTC. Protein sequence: CASSWEYQETQYF.

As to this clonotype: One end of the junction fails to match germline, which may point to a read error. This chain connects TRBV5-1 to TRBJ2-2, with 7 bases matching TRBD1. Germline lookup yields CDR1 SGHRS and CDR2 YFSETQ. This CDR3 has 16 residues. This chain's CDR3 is CASSPMTGSATGEPFF. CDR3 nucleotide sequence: TGCGCCAGCAGCCCCATGACAGGGAGTGCCACCGGGGAGCCGTTTTTT.

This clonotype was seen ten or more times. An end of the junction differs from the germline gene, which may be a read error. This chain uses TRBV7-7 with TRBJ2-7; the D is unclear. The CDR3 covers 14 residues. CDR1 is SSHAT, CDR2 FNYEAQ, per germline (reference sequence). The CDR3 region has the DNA TGTGCTAGCAGCTGCCTGAAGGGCTCCTACGAGCAGTACTTC. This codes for CASSCLKGSYEQYF.

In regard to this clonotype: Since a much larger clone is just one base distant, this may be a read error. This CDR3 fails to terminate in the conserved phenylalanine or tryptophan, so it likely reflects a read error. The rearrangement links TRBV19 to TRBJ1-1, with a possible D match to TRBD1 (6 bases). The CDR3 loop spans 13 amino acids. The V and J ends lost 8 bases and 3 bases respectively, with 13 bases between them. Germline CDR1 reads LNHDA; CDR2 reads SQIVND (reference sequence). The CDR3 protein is CASLAEGDTEAFL. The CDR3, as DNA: TGTGCCAGTTTAGCCGAGGGGGACACTGAAGCTTTCCTT.

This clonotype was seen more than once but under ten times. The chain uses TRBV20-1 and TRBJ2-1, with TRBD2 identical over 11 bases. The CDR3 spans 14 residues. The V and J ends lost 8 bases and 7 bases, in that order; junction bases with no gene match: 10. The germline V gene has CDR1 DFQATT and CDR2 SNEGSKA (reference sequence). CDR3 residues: CSKEALAGVNEQFF. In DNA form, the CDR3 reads TGCAGTAAGGAAGCACTAGCGGGAGTGAATGAGCAGTTCTTC.